This T cell receptor beta chain was captured by sequencing in a study of T cell responses to AZD1222 COVID-19 vaccine. Whole-study findings and limits: With two AZD1222 doses given, Spike-specific TCR breadth and depth both rose. Females made up more of the donors, who were largely white British, and clonal diversity may have come out too low.

Assay used: immunoSEQ multiplex PCR; TCRdb lists only in-frame clones, some missing. The sample comprises tens of thousands of clones, approximately 91% of which are singletons, and 5.2% rests with the top ten. Germline CDR1 is SGHTA and CDR2 is FQGTGA. CDR3 size: 16 residues. J was trimmed by 6 bases and V by 2 bases; bases with no gene match: 6. A remark on this clone: No antigen is known for it.

The chain couples TRBV7-3 to TRBJ2-3, with 12 nucleotides matching TRBD2. The specimen was peripheral blood, collected on day 0 of AZD1222 vaccination. The TCR comes from an adult in good health. CDR3 coding DNA: TGTGCCAGCAGCTTACTAGCGGGGGGGTCATTGGATACGCAGTATTTT. Protein product: CASSLLAGGSLDTQYF.